These 12 T cell receptor beta chains share one sample of origin, sequenced in a study of monozygotic twins with inflammatory bowel disease. Using the 5' RACE reads, TCRdb records one entry per CDR3 protein without DNA. The table lists 93,000 or so distinct CDR3 sequences. Sequencing input: blood. These receptors all come from a human donor with ulcerative colitis or Crohn's disease, or a healthy co-twin of an affected twin (not recorded which).

The V gene is TRBV7-3, the J gene TRBJ2-7; TCRdb's D gene call, TRBD2, goes unchecked for lack of DNA. CDR1 SGHTA and CDR2 FQGTGA come from the germline V gene. The CDR3 runs 16 residues. CDR3 in amino acids: CASSVGTSGGPYEQYF.

This chain joins TRBV9 and TRBJ2-3; the D gene TCRdb calls, TRBD1, cannot be checked with no DNA. The CDR3 runs 16 residues. The germline CDR1 and CDR2 sequences are SGDLS and YYNGEE. Here the CDR3 reads CASSARLTGGTDTQYF.

The rearrangement uses TRBV6-2 or TRBV6-3 and TRBJ2-5; the D gene TCRdb calls, TRBD2, cannot be checked with no DNA. Germline V gene sequence: CDR1 MNHEY, CDR2 SVGEGT. The CDR3 runs 16 residues. The chain's CDR3 is CASRPGTSGTIETQYF.

This sequence joins TRBV7-2 and TRBJ1-4. CDR3 length equals 17 residues. The germline V gene has CDR1 SGHTA and CDR2 FQGNSA. This CDR3 is CASSLRTLDDNNEKLFF.

The V gene is TRBV9, the J gene TRBJ1-3. Per the germline V gene, CDR1 is SGDLS and CDR2 is YYNGEE. The CDR3 has 14 residues. The CDR3 is CASSVGSSGNTIYF.

The chain carries TRBV27 and TRBJ1-5; TCRdb designates TRBD1, a call that cannot be tested without DNA. Germline CDR1 reads MNHEY; CDR2 reads SMNVEV (reference sequence). The CDR3 extends over 14 amino acids. CDR3 loop: CASSLRGENQPQHF.

This chain uses TRBV29-1 with TRBJ1-5. Germline V gene lookup returns CDR1 SQVTM and CDR2 ANQGSEA. There are 13 residues in the CDR3. CDR3 sequence reads: CSVAGGGNQPQHF.

V usage is TRBV20-1 and J usage is TRBJ2-2; TCRdb names TRBD2, which stays unverified in the absence of DNA. This CDR3 has 16 residues. CDR1 is DFQATT, CDR2 SNEGSKA, per germline (reference sequence). The CDR3 is CSARVGAGVGTGELFF.

J is TRBJ2-7 and V is TRBV7-9. The V gene's germline CDR1 is SEHNR and CDR2 FQNEAQ (reference sequence). This CDR3 spans 13 amino acids. CDR3 residues: CASSLVMVDEQYF.

The chain joins TRBV20-1 to TRBJ2-7; the D call of TRBD1 rests on TCRdb alone, since no DNA is present to check it. Germline assignment: CDR1 DFQATT and CDR2 SNEGSKA (reference sequence). CDR3 size: 13 residues. The CDR3 spells CSASGTGSYEQYF.

This chain links TRBV20-1 with TRBJ2-2; as DNA is missing, the TRBD1 call by TCRdb cannot be tested. CDR1 is DFQATT, CDR2 SNEGSKA, per germline (reference sequence). The CDR3 extends over 13 amino acids. The chain's CDR3 is CSAPGPNTGELFF.

This sequence joins TRBV30 and TRBJ1-6. Germline V gene sequence: CDR1 GTSNPN, CDR2 SVGIG (reference sequence). This CDR3 spans 13 amino acids. The CDR3: CAWSPLPGVFLHF.